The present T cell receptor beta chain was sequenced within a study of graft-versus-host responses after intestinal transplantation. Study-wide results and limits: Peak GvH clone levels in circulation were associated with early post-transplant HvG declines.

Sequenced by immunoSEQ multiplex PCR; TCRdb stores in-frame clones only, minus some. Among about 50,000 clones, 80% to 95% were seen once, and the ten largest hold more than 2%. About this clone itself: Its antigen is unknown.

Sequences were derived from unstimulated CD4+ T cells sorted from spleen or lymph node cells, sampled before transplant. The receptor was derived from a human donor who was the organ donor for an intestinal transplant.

The CDR3 DNA follows: TGTGCCAGCAGCTTGACTAGCGGGCCCCCCTACAATGAGCAGTTCTTC. This gives the protein CASSLTSGPPYNEQFF. The chain employs TRBV5-4 and TRBJ2-1, with 9 bases identical to TRBD2. Germline V lookup: CDR1 SGHNT, CDR2 YYREEE (reference sequence). This CDR3 has 16 residues. The trim removed 1 base at V and 2 bases at J, leaving 4 bases unmatched.